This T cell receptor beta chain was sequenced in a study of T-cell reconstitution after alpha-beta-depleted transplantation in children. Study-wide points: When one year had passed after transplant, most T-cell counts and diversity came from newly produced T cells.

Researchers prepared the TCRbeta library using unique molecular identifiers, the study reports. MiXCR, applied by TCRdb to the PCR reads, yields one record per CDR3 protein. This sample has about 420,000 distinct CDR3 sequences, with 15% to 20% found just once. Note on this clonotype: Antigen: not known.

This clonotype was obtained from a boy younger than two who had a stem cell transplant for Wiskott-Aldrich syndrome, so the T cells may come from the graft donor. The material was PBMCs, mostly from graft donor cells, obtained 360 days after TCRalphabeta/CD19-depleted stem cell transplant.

CDR3 DNA: TGCAGTGCCAATCTGATGGGGGGCCCACCCTACGAGCAGTACTTC. This encodes CSANLMGGPPYEQYF. This chain links TRBV20-1 with TRBJ2-7, with D possibly being TRBD1 or TRBD2 (6 bases each). CDR3 length equals 15 residues. CDR1 and CDR2 from the germline V gene are DFQATT and SNEGSKA (reference sequence). V lost 6 bases to trimming and J lost 2 bases, with 20 bases between them.